The 20 T cell receptor beta chains reported below all come from one sample, sequenced in a study of control samples from healthy donors and cancer patients. The method was immunoSEQ multiplex PCR; TCRdb's version includes in-frame clones alone and lacks a portion of them. The data contain tens of thousands of clones, approximately 84% of them singletons. The material sequenced was PBMCs. The receptors were gathered from a man between 65 and 85 years old with lung cancer.

The rearrangement uses TRBV2 and TRBJ2-1; 9 bases are shared with TRBD2. CDR3 length: 15 amino acids. Germline assignment: CDR1 SNHLY and CDR2 FYNNEI. J was trimmed by 4 bases and V by 6 bases; bases with no gene match: 7. The CDR3 region is CASRETSGVYNEQFF. For the CDR3, the DNA is TGTGCCAGCAGAGAGACTAGCGGAGTTTACAATGAGCAGTTCTTC.

This clone was observed a handful of times. V and J are TRBV7-6 and TRBJ2-3, with 13 bases that match TRBD2. Germline V lookup: CDR1 SGHVS, CDR2 FNYEAQ. The CDR3 has 17 residues. With 5 bases clipped from V and 0 bases from J, the junction kept 5 bases outside the gene matches. Written as DNA, the CDR3 is TGTGCCAGCAGCCTCGGACTAGCGGGGGATAGCACAGATACGCAGTATTTT. Amino acids: CASSLGLAGDSTDTQYF.

J is TRBJ1-5 and V is TRBV7-9; tentative D call: TRBD1 (5 bases). The CDR3 contains 15 residues. V dropped 1 base and J dropped 7 bases, with 14 bases sitting between them. Germline V gives CDR1 SEHNR, CDR2 FQNEAQ (reference sequence). The CDR3 nucleotides are TGTGCCAGCAGCTTAGAGGGGCCCTCTGGGCAGCCCCAGCATTTT. The encoded protein is CASSLEGPSGQPQHF.

The chain is built from TRBV6-1 and TRBJ1-2, with 8 bases aligning to TRBD1. This CDR3 contains 14 residues. CDR1 is MNHNS, CDR2 SASEGT, per germline. With V trimmed by 3 bases and J by 5 bases, 5 bases remained unmatched. CDR3 amino acids: CASSEDRVKYGYTF. The CDR3, as DNA: TGTGCCAGCAGTGAGGACAGGGTGAAGTATGGCTACACCTTC.

The chain joins TRBV3-1 (or the pseudogene TRBV3-2) to TRBJ1-1; D not resolved. This CDR3 has 16 amino acids. The V gene lost 4 bases and the J gene lost 0 bases, with 15 bases spanning the gap. Germline V gene sequence: CDR1 LGHDT, CDR2 YNNKEL (reference sequence). The CDR3 region has the DNA TGTGCCAGCAGCCCCGGGTGGGGAAACATGAACACTGAAGCTTTCTTT. It is translated as CASSPGWGNMNTEAFF.

This chain connects TRBV29-1 to TRBJ1-2; the D gene is possibly TRBD1 (5 bases). Between the trimmed V and J ends, which lost 1 base and 10 bases, there was a span of 13 bases. The CDR3 spans 12 residues. Looked up from germline, CDR1 is SQVTM and CDR2 is ANQGSEA. CDR3 loop: CSVEVGVSDYTF. CDR3 coding DNA: TGCAGCGTTGAAGTGGGGGTTAGCGACTACACCTTC. Together with reference TRBV29-1 and TRBJ1-2, the CDR3 gives the full variable domain: SAVISQKPSRDICQRGTSLTIQCQVDSQVTMMFWYRQQPGQSLTLIATANQGSEATYESGFVIDKFPISRPNLTFSTLTVSNMSPEDSSIYLCSVEVGVSDYTFGSGTRLTVV.

The rearrangement links TRBV7-3 to TRBJ2-3; 11 nucleotides align to TRBD2. This CDR3 contains 19 residues. CDR1 and CDR2 from the germline V gene are SGHTA and FQGTGA. V lost 2 bases, J lost 0 bases, and 10 bases stayed unmatched. CDR3 sequence (DNA): TGTGCCAGCAGCTTATTCTCTCTAGCGGGGGGCCCCAGCACAGATACGCAGTATTTT. Protein sequence: CASSLFSLAGGPSTDTQYF. Supplemented by reference TRBV7-3 and TRBJ2-3, the full variable domain reads GAGVSQTPSNKVTEKGKYVELRCDPISGHTALYWYRQSLGQGPEFLIYFQGTGAADDSGLPNDRFFAVRPEGSVSTLKIQRTERGDSAVYLCASSLFSLAGGPSTDTQYFGPGTRLTVL.

This chain joins TRBV5-1 and TRBJ1-4; no clear D. The V gene lost 0 bases and the J gene lost 8 bases, with 11 bases spanning the gap. The CDR3 extends over 14 amino acids. Germline V gives CDR1 SGHRS, CDR2 YFSETQ. The CDR3: CASSLAPGLEKLFF. DNA for the CDR3: TGCGCCAGCAGCTTGGCACCGGGTCTGGAAAAACTGTTTTTT.

This rearrangement joins TRBV5-1 to TRBJ2-3; D is uncertain. Trimming pared 0 bases from V and 4 bases from J, leaving 3 bases between. This CDR3 has 12 amino acids. CDR1 is SGHRS and CDR2 is YFSETQ in the germline V gene. The CDR3 region has the DNA TGCGCCAGCAGCTTGGACGCAGATACGCAGTATTTT. Protein sequence: CASSLDADTQYF.

The V call is TRBV7-6, the J call TRBJ2-1; 14 bases fit TRBD2. Germline-derived CDR1 and CDR2 are SGHVS and FNYEAQ. The V gene end was trimmed by 6 bases and the J gene end by 6 bases; junction bases not matched to a gene: 7. This CDR3 region has 16 residues. CDR3 in amino acids: CASSLMTSGGGNEQFF. DNA of the CDR3: TGTGCCAGCAGTTTAATGACTAGCGGGGGGGGCAATGAGCAGTTCTTC.

This chain joins TRBV27 and TRBJ2-7; 7 bases match TRBD1. Trimming took 3 bases from V and 3 from J; bases not matched to a gene: 8. CDR3 length equals 15 residues. Germline V CDR1 and CDR2: MNHEY, SMNVEV (reference sequence). The CDR3 sequence: CASSFPRTGDYEQYF. CDR3 sequence (DNA): TGTGCCAGCAGTTTCCCAAGAACAGGGGACTACGAGCAGTACTTC.

V gene TRBV15 combines with J gene TRBJ2-3, with D perhaps TRBD2 (6 bases). In germline, CDR1 is LNHNV, CDR2 YYDKDF (reference sequence). The CDR3 covers 17 residues. V shed 0 bases and J shed 2 bases, with 15 bases lying between them. The CDR3 bases are TGTGCCACCAGCAGAGATGGGTCTAGCGATTACACAGATACGCAGTATTTT. Protein product: CATSRDGSSDYTDTQYF.

The rearrangement uses TRBV7-2 and TRBJ2-3; D not resolved. This CDR3 has 14 residues. V lost 4 bases and J lost 3, with 11 bases in between. Germline CDR1 reads SGHTA; CDR2 reads FQGNSA. The CDR3 sequence is CASSSRTVTDTQYF. The DNA of the CDR3 is TGTGCCAGCAGCTCAAGGACGGTGACAGATACGCAGTATTTT.

The CDR3 coding sequence is TGCGCCAGCAGGGTGCAGGGAGAACACGAGCAGTACTTC. Protein product: CASRVQGEHEQYF. The V and J genes are TRBV5-1 and TRBJ2-7, with D possibly being TRBD1 or TRBD2 (5 bases each). The CDR3 runs 13 residues. Germline V gives CDR1 SGHRS, CDR2 YFSETQ. V lost 5 bases and J lost 5, with 14 bases in between.

This clone was seen just once. The chain recombines TRBV9 with TRBJ2-7; TRBD1 agrees at 8 bases. J gave up 3 bases and V 0 bases, and 5 bases lay outside the gene matches. The CDR3 spans 15 residues. Germline CDR1 reads SGDLS; CDR2 reads YYNGEE. CDR3 sequence reads: CASSVGQGAYYEQYF. The CDR3 DNA reads as TGTGCCAGCAGCGTAGGCCAGGGGGCGTACTACGAGCAGTACTTC.

The rearrangement links TRBV4-2 to TRBJ1-5; possible D gene TRBD1, 5 bases. V was shortened by 0 bases and J by 4 bases, with 10 bases between the two germline ends. Germline values: CDR1 LGHNA, CDR2 YNFKEQ. The CDR3 loop spans 15 amino acids. The CDR3 spells CASSQELGDNQPQHF. CDR3 nucleotide sequence: TGTGCCAGCAGCCAAGAGCTGGGGGATAATCAGCCCCAGCATTTT.

The chain employs TRBV7-9 and TRBJ1-4, with D perhaps matching TRBD1 (5 bases). The length of the CDR3 is 14 residues. Germline CDR1 and CDR2: SEHNR and FQNEAQ (reference sequence). V lost 4 bases, J lost 8 bases, and 14 bases lay in between. CDR3 sequence: CASSSHGAGEKLFF. The CDR3 region has the DNA TGTGCCAGCAGCTCCCACGGGGCGGGGGAAAAACTGTTTTTT. The full variable domain, completed using reference TRBV7-9 and TRBJ1-4, is DTGVSQNPRHKITKRGQNVTFRCDPISEHNRLYWYRQTLGQGPEFLTYFQNEAQLEKSRLLSDRFSAERPKGSFSTLEIQRTEQGDSAMYLCASSSHGAGEKLFFGSGTQLSVL.

The chain links TRBV27 to TRBJ1-1, with D possibly matching TRBD1 (6 bases). CDR1 and CDR2 from the germline V gene are MNHEY and SMNVEV (reference sequence). V dropped 3 bases and J dropped 3 bases, with 17 bases sitting between them. The CDR3 is 16 residues long. This CDR3 reads CASSFSTGWTDTEAFF. Here the CDR3 DNA reads TGTGCCAGCAGTTTCTCGACAGGATGGACGGACACTGAAGCTTTCTTT.

CDR3 nucleotides: TGTGCCAGCAGCTTAGCGGGTCGAAGCTCCTACGAGCAGTACTTC. Encoded protein: CASSLAGRSSYEQYF. The V and J genes are TRBV7-9 and TRBJ2-7; D not resolved. There are 15 residues in the CDR3. V gave up 0 bases and J gave up 0 bases, with 9 bases separating them. Germline-derived CDR1 and CDR2 are SEHNR and FQNEAQ (reference sequence).

The sample holds one count of this clone. The rearrangement links TRBV2 to TRBJ1-6; TRBD1 matches 7 bases. The junction had 1 base not matched to a gene; V was cut back by 5 bases and J by 0 bases. The CDR3 has 15 amino acids. Germline lookup yields CDR1 SNHLY and CDR2 FYNNEI. This CDR3 is CASSYRGSYNSPLHF. The CDR3 region has the DNA TGTGCCAGCAGTTACAGGGGCTCCTATAATTCACCCCTCCACTTT.